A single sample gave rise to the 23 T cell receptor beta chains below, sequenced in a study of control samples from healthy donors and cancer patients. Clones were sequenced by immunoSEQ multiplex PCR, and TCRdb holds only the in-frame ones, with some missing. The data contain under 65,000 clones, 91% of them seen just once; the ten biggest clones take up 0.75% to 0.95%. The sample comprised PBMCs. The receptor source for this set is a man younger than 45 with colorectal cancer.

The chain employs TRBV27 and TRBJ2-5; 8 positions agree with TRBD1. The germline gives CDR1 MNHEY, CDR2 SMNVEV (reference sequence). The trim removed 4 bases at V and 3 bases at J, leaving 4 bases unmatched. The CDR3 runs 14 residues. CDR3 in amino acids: CASSSRTGKETQYF. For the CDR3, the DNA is TGTGCCAGCAGTTCCAGGACAGGGAAAGAGACCCAGTACTTC.

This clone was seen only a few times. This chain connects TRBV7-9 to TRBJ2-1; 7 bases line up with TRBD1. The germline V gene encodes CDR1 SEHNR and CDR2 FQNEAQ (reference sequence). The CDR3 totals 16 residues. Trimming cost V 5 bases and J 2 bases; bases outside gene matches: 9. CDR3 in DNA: TGTGCCAGCAGCCTCCGGACAGGTTCTACCTACAATGAGCAGTTCTTC. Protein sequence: CASSLRTGSTYNEQFF.

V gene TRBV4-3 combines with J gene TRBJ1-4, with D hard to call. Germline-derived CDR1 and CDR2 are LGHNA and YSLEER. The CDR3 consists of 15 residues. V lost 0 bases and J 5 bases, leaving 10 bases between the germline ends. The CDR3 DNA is TGCGCCAGCAGCCAAGAAGGCAGCTTAAATGAAAAACTGTTTTTT. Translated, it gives CASSQEGSLNEKLFF.

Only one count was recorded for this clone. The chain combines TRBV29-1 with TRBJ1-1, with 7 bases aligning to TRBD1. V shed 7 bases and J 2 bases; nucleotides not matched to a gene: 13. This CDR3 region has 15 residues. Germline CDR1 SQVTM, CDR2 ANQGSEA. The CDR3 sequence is CSGRDRERLNTEAFF. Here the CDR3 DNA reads TGCAGCGGCCGGGACAGAGAAAGACTCAACACTGAAGCTTTCTTT.

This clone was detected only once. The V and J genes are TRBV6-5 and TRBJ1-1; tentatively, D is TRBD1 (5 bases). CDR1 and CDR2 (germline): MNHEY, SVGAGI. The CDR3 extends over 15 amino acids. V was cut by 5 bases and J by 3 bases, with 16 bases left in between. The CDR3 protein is CASSRGSRGDTEAFF. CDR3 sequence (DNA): TGTGCCAGCAGTCGCGGATCAAGGGGAGACACTGAAGCTTTCTTT.

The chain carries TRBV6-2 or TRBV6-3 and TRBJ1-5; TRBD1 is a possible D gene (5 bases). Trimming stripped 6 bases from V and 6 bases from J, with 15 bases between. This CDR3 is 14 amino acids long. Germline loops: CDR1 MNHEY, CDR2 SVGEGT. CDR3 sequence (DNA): TGTGCCAGCAGCCCTCCAGGGAAGGGTCAGCCCCAGCATTTT. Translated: CASSPPGKGQPQHF.

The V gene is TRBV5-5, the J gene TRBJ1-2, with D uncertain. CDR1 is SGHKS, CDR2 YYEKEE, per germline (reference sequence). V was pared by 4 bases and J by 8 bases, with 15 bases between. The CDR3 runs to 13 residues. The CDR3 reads CASSQNSGQGYTF. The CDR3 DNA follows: TGTGCCAGCAGCCAGAATAGTGGGCAGGGCTACACCTTC.

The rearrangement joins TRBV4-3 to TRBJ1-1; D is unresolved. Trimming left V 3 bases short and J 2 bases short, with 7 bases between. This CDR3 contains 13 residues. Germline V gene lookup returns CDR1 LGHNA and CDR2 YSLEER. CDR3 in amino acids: CASSHNRNTEAFF. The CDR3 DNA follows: TGCGCCAGCAGCCACAACAGAAACACTGAAGCTTTCTTT.

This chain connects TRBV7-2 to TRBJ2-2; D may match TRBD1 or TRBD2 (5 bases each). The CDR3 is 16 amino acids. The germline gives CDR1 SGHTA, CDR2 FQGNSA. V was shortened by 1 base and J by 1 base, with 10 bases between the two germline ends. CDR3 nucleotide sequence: TGTGCCAGCAGCTTAGGGGGGAGTTTGAACACCGGGGAGCTGTTTTTT. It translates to CASSLGGSLNTGELFF.

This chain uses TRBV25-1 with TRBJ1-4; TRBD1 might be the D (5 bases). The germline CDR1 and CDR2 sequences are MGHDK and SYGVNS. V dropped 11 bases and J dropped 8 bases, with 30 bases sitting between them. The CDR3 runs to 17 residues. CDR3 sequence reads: CAYSSGPRSGLGEKLFF. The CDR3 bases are TGTGCCTACAGCAGCGGTCCCAGGTCGGGACTCGGAGAAAAACTGTTTTTT.

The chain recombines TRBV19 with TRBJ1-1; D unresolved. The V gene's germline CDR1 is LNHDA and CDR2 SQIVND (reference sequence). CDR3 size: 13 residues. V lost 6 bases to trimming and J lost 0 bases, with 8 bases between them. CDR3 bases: TGTGCCAGTAGGGACCACTTGAACACTGAAGCTTTCTTT. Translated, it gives CASRDHLNTEAFF. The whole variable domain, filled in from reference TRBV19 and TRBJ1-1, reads DGGITQSPKYLFRKEGQNVTLSCEQNLNHDAMYWYRQDPGQGLRLIYYSQIVNDFQKGDIAEGYSVSREKKESFPLTVTSAQKNPTAFYLCASRDHLNTEAFFGQGTRLTVV.

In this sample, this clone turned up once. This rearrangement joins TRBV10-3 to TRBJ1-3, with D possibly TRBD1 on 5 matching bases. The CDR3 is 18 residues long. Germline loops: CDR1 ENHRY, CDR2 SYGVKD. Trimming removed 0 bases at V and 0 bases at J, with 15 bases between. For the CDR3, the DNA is TGTGCCATCAGTGAGTCGTATGGGACCCTAAGCTCTGGAAACACCATATATTTT. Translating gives CAISESYGTLSSGNTIYF.

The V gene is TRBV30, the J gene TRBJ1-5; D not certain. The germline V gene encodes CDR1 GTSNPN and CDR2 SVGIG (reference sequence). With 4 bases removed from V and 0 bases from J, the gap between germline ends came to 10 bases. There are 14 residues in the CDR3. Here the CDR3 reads CAWNGAHSNQPQHF. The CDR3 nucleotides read TGTGCCTGGAACGGAGCGCATAGCAATCAGCCCCAGCATTTT.

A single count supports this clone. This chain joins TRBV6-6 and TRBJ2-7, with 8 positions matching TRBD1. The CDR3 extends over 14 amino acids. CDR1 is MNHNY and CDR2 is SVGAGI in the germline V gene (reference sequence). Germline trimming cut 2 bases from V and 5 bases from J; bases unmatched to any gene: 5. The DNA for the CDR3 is TGTGCCAGCAGTTACGCGGACAGGGCCCACGAGCAGTACGTC. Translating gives CASSYADRAHEQYV.

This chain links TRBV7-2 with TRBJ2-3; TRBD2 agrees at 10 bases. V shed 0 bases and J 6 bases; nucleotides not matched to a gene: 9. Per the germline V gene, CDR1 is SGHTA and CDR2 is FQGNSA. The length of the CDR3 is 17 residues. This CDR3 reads CASSLAGTSVATDTQYF. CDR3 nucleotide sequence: TGTGCCAGCAGCTTAGCGGGGACTAGCGTGGCCACCGATACGCAGTATTTT. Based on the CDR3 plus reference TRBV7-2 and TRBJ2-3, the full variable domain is GAGVSQSPSNKVTEKGKDVELRCDPISGHTALYWYRQSLGQGLEFLIYFQGNSAPDKSGLPSDRFSAERTGGSVSTLTIQRTQQEDSAVYLCASSLAGTSVATDTQYFGPGTRLTVL.

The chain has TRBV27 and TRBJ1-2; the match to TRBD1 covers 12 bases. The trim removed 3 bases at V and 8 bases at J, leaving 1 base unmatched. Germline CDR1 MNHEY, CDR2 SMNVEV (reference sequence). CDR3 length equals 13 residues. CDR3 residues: CASSFGTGGGYTF. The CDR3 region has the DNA TGTGCCAGCAGTTTTGGGACAGGGGGCGGCTACACCTTC.

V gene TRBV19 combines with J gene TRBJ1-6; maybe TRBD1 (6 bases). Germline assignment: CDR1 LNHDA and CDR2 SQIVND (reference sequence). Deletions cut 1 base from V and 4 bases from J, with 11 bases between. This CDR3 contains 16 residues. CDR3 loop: CASSIATGPYNSPLHF. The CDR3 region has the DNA TGTGCCAGTAGTATAGCGACAGGACCGTATAATTCACCCCTCCACTTT.

The CDR3 region is CASSLDLGGAYGYTF. The DNA of the CDR3 is TGTGCCAGCAGCTTAGATTTAGGCGGGGCGTATGGCTACACCTTC. The chain has TRBV7-2 and TRBJ1-2; possible D gene TRBD1, 5 bases. V dropped 1 base and J dropped 5 bases, with 14 bases sitting between them. CDR3 size: 15 residues. Germline lookup yields CDR1 SGHTA and CDR2 FQGNSA. Complete variable domain (other parts from reference TRBV7-2 and TRBJ1-2): GAGVSQSPSNKVTEKGKDVELRCDPISGHTALYWYRQSLGQGLEFLIYFQGNSAPDKSGLPSDRFSAERTGGSVSTLTIQRTQQEDSAVYLCASSLDLGGAYGYTFGSGTRLTVV.

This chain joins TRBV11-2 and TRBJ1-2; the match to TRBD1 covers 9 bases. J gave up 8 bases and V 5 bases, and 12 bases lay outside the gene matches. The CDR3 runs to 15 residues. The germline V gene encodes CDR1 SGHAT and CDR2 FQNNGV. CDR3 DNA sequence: TGTGCCAGCAGCCCACTGACAGGGGGTGTGTCCGGCTACACCTTC. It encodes CASSPLTGGVSGYTF.

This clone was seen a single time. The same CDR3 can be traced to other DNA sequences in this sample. CDR3 protein: CASSPGQGPSYGYTF. CDR3 nucleotide sequence: TGTGCCAGCTCACCCGGACAGGGCCCGTCCTATGGCTACACCTTC. The rearrangement uses TRBV18 and TRBJ1-2; 8 bases line up with TRBD1. Trimming cost V 3 bases and J 4 bases; bases outside gene matches: 7. Germline-derived CDR1 and CDR2 are KGHSH and LQKENI. The CDR3 has 15 residues.

Written as DNA, the CDR3 is TGTGCCAGCAGCTTTCAAGGGTCTTCTAACACCGGGGAGCTGTTTTTT. Translation gives CASSFQGSSNTGELFF. The chain has TRBV7-9 and TRBJ2-2; D not certain. Germline V gene sequence: CDR1 SEHNR, CDR2 FQNEAQ (reference sequence). The V and J ends lost 3 bases and 2 bases respectively, with 13 bases between them. The CDR3 consists of 16 residues.

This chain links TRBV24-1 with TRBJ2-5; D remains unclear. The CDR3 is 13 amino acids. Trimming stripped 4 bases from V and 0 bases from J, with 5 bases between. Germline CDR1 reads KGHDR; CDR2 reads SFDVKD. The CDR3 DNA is TGTGCCACCAGTGACCTAAACCAAGAGACCCAGTACTTC. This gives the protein CATSDLNQETQYF.

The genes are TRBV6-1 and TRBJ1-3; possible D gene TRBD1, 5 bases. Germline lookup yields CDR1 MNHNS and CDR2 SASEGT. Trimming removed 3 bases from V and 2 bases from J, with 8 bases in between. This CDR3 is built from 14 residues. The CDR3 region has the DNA TGTGCCAGCAGTGAGGGGGGAGCTGGAAACACCATATATTTT. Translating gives CASSEGGAGNTIYF.